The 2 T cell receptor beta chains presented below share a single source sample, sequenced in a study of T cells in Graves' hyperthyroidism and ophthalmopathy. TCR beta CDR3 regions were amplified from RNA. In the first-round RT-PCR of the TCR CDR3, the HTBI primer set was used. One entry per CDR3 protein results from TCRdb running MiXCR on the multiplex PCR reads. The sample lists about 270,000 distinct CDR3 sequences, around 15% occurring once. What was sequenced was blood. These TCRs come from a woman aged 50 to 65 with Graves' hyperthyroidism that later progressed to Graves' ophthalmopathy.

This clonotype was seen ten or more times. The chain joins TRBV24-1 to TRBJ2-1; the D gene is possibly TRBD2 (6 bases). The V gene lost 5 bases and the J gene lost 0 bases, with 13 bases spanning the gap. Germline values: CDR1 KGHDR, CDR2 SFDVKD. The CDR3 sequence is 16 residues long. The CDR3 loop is CATSGDWSLSYNEQFF. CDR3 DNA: TGTGCCACCAGTGGGGACTGGTCTCTCTCCTACAATGAGCAGTTCTTC.

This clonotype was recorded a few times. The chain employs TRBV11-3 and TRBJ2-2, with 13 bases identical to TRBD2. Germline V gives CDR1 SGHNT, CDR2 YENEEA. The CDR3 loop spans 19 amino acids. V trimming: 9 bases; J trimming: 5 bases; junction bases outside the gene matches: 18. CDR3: CASSKLAGGPKGGTGELFF. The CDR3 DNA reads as TGTGCCAGTTCAAAACTAGCGGGAGGGCCGAAAGGTGGAACCGGGGAGCTGTTTTTT.